This entry concerns a single TCR beta chain. What it recognizes is unknown. The data stem from a study of regulatory T cells in long-lasting Graves disease. iRepertoire HTBI primers and Arm-PCR of CDR3 regions built TCR beta libraries. Via MiXCR, TCRdb re-called the multiplex PCR reads, giving one row per CDR3 protein. The sample has about 430,000 distinct CDR3 sequences, approximately 22% seen once; the top ten hold 13% to 15%. General study points: Not thyroid tissue but only peripheral blood was studied. Persistent patients shared more public clonotypes (approximately 2,700) than newly diagnosed patients (approximately 1,000).

The V and J ends lost 7 bases and 5 bases respectively, with 14 bases between them. CDR1 is SGHVS and CDR2 is FQNEAQ in the germline V gene. The CDR3 runs 13 residues. The time point here: persistent/refractory GD, antithyroid drugs over 5 years with positive TRAb. With RNA extracted from PBMCs as input, the TCR library was made. J is TRBJ1-1 and V is TRBV7-8, with D maybe TRBD1 (6 bases). The starting material was peripheral blood mononuclear cells (PBMCs), obtained when the disease was refractory, from a patient treated with antithyroid drugs. The sequence derives from a female donor with Graves disease. In DNA form, the CDR3 reads TGTGCCAGCAACAGACAGGCCCGGACTGAAGCTTTCTTT. Its protein is CASNRQARTEAFF. Filled out from reference TRBV7-8 and TRBJ1-1, the complete variable domain reads GAGVSQSPRYKVAKRGQDVALRCDPISGHVSLFWYQQALGQGPEFLTYFQNEAQLDKSGLPSDRFFAERPEGSVSTLKIQRTQQEDSAVYLCASNRQARTEAFFGQGTRLTVV.